The clone carrying this TCR beta chain was detected only once. This entry is derived from a study of shared clonotypes between healthy human individuals. CD45RO-negative CD8 cells positively selected for CCR7 made up the naive population, which excluded terminally differentiated effector memory CD45RA+ cells. V was cut by 4 bases and J by 1 base, with 13 bases left in between. The CDR3 runs 16 residues. CDR1 and CDR2 from the germline V gene are SGHTA and FQGNSA. Here immunoSEQ multiplex PCR was the method, and the copy in TCRdb shows in-frame clones only, minus some. The sample gives around 650,000 clones, 95% to 96% of which show up once; about 0.12% is in the top ten.

The sequence was collected from a woman in her twenties or thirties in good health. Sequenced sample: naive CD8+ T cells sorted from blood. The chain recombines TRBV7-2 with TRBJ2-2; D is undetermined. CDR3: CASSSAGPWNTGELFF. The CDR3 bases are TGTGCCAGCAGCTCAGCCGGGCCATGGAACACCGGGGAGCTGTTTTTT.